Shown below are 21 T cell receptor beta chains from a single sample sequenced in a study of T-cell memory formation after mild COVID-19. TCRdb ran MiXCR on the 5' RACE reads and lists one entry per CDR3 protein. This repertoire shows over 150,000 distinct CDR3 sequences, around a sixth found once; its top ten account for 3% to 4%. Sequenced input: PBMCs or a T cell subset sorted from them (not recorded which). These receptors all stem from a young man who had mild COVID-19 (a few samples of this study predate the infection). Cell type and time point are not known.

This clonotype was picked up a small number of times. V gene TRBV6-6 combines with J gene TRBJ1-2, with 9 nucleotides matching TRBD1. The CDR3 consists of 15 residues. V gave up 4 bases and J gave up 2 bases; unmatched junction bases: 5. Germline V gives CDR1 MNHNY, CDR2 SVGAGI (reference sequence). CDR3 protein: CASSSVGQGNYGYTF. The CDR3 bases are TGTGCCAGCAGTTCCGTCGGACAGGGGAACTATGGCTACACCTTC.

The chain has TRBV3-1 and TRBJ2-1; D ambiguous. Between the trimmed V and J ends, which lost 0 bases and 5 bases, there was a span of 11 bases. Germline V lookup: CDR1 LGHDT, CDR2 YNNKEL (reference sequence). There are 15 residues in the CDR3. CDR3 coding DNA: TGTGCCAGCAGCCAAGATCTCGGACGCGACAATGAGCAGTTCTTC. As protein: CASSQDLGRDNEQFF.

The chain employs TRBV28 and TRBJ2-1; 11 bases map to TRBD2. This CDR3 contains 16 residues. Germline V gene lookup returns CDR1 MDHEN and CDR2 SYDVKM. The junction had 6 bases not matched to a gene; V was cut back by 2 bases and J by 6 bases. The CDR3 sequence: CASSLARLAGRNEQFF. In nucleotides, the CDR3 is TGTGCCAGCAGTTTAGCCCGACTAGCGGGGCGCAATGAGCAGTTCTTC.

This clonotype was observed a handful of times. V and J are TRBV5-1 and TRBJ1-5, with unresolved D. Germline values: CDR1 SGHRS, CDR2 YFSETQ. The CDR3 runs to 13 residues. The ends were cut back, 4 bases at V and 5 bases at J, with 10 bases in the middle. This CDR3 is CASSRTPDQPQHF. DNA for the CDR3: TGCGCCAGCAGCCGGACGCCGGATCAGCCCCAGCATTTT.

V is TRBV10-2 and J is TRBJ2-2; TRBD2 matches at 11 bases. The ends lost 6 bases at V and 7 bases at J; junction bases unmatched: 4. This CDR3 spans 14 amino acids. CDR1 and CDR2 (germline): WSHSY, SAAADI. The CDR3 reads CASRPGLAGGELFF. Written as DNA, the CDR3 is TGCGCCAGCAGACCCGGACTAGCGGGCGGGGAGCTGTTTTTT.

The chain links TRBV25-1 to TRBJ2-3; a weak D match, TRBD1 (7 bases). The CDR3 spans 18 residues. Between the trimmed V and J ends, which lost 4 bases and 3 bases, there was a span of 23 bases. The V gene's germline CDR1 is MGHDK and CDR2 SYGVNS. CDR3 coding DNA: TGTGCCAGCAGTGGGGGGAGGACAGGCCTCGCGGGGACAGATACGCAGTATTTT. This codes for CASSGGRTGLAGTDTQYF. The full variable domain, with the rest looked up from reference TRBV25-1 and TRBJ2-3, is EADIYQTPRYLVIGTGKKITLECSQTMGHDKMYWYQQDPGMELHLIHYSYGVNSTEKGDLSSESTVSRIRTEHFPLTLESARPSHTSQYLCASSGGRTGLAGTDTQYFGPGTRLTVL.

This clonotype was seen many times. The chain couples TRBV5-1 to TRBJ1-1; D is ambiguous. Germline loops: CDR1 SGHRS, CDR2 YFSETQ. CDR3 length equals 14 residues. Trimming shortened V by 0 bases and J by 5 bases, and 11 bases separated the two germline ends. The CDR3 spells CASSLGPSGTEAFF. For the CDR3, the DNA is TGCGCCAGCAGCTTGGGGCCGTCCGGTACTGAAGCTTTCTTT.

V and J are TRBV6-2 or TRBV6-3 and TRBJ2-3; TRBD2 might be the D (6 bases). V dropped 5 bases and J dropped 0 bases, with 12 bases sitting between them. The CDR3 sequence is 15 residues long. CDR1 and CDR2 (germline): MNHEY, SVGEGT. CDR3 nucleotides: TGTGCCAGCAGTGTCGCGGGGCGTAGCACAGATACGCAGTATTTT. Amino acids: CASSVAGRSTDTQYF.

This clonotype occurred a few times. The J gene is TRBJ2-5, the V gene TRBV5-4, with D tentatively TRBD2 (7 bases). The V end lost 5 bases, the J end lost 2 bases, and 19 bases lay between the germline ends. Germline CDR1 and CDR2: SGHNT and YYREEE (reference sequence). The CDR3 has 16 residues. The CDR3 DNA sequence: TGTGCCAGCAGGCGAACAGAGGGGGGGTGGCAAGAGACCCAGTACTTC. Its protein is CASRRTEGGWQETQYF. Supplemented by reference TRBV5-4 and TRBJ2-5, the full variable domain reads ETGVTQSPTHLIKTRGQQVTLRCSSQSGHNTVSWYQQALGQGPQFIFQYYREEENGRGNFPPRFSGLQFPNYSSELNVNALELDDSALYLCASRRTEGGWQETQYFGPGTRLLVL.

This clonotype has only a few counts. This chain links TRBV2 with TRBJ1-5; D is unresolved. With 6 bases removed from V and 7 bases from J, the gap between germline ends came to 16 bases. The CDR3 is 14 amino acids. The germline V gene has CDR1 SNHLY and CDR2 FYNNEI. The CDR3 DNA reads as TGTGCCAGCAGCGATACTAGGGTCCGGCAGCCCCAGCATTTT. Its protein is CASSDTRVRQPQHF.

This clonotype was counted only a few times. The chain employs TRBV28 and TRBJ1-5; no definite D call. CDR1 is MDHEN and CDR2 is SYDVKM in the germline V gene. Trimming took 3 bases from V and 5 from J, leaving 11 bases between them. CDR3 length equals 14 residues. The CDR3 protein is CASSLSLSYQPQHF. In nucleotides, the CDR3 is TGTGCCAGCAGTTTGTCCCTCTCTTATCAGCCCCAGCATTTT.

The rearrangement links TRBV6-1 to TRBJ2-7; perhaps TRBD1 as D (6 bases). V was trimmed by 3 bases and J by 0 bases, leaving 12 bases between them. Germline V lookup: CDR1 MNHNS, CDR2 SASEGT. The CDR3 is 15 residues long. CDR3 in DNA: TGTGCCAGCAGTGAGCTGGGGACAAACTCCTACGAGCAGTACTTC. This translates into CASSELGTNSYEQYF.

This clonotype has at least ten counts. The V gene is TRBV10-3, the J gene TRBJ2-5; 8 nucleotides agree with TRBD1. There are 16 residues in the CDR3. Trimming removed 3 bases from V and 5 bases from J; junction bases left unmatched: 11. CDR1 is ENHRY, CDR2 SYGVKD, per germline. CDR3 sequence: CAISDPDRVVRETQYF. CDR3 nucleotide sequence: TGTGCCATCAGTGACCCGGACAGGGTCGTCCGGGAGACCCAGTACTTC.

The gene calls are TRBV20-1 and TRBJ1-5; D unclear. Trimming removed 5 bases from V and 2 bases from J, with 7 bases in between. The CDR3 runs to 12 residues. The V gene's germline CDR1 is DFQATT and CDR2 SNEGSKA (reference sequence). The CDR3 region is CSAAYGNQPQHF. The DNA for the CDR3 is TGCAGTGCTGCATATGGCAATCAGCCCCAGCATTTT.

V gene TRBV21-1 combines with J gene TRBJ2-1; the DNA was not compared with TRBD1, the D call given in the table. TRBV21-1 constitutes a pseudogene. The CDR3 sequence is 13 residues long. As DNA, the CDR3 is TGTGCCCGCAAGGGGCAGGGATACAATGAGCAGTTCTTC. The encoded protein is CARKGQGYNEQFF.

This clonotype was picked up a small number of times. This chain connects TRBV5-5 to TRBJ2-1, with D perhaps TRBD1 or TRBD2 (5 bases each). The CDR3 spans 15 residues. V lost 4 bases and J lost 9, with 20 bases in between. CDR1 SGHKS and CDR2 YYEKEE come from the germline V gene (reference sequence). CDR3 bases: TGTGCCAGCAGCGACGGGGCCCCCGGCTCCCTTGAGCAGTTCTTC. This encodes CASSDGAPGSLEQFF. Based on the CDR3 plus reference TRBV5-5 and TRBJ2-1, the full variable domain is DAGVTQSPTHLIKTRGQQVTLRCSPISGHKSVSWYQQVLGQGPQFIFQYYEKEERGRGNFPDRFSARQFPNYSSELNVNALLLGDSALYLCASSDGAPGSLEQFFGPGTRLTVL.

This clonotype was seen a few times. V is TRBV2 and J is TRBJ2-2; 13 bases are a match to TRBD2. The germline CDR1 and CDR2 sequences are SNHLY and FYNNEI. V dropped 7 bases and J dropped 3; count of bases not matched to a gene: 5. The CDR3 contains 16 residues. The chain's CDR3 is CASTGLAGAYTGELFF. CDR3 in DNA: TGTGCCAGCACCGGACTAGCGGGGGCTTACACCGGGGAGCTGTTTTTT.

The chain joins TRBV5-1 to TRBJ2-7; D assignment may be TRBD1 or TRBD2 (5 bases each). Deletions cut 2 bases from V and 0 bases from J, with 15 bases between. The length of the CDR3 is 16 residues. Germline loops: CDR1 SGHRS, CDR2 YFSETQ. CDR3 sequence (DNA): TGCGCCAGCAGCTTAGGTGCCGCAGGGACCTCCTACGAGCAGTACTTC. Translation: CASSLGAAGTSYEQYF. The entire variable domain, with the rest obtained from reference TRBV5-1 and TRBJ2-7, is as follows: KAGVTQTPRYLIKTRGQQVTLSCSPISGHRSVSWYQQTPGQGLQFLFEYFSETQRNKGNFPGRFSGRQFSNSRSEMNVSTLELGDSALYLCASSLGAAGTSYEQYFGPGTRLTVT.

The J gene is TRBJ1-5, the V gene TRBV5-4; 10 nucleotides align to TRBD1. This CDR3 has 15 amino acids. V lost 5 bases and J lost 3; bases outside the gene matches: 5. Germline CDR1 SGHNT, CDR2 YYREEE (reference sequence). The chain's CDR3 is CASSAGQGNNQPQHF. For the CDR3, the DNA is TGTGCCAGCAGTGCGGGACAGGGGAACAATCAGCCCCAGCATTTT.

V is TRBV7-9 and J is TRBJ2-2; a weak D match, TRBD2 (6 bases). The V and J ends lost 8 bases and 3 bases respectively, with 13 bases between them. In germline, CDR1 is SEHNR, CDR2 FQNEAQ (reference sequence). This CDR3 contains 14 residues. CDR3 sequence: CASDPERDTGELFF. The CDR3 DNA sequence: TGTGCCAGCGACCCTGAGCGGGACACCGGGGAGCTGTTTTTT.

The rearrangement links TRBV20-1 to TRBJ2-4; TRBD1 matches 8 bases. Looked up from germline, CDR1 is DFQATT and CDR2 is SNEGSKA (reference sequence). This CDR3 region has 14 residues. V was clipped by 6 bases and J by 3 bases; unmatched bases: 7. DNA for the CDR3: TGCAGTGCGAGTACAGGGGGAGGCAAAAACATTCAGTACTTC. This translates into CSASTGGGKNIQYF.